The 29 T cell receptor beta chains listed next were all sequenced from one sample in a study of sequential checkpoint blockade in melanoma. Treatment noted: randomized to nivolumab then ipilimumab (arm A) or the reverse (arm B). Sequencing was performed with immunoSEQ multiplex PCR; in TCRdb, only in-frame clones are kept and a portion is missing. The data hold several thousand clones, with roughly 60% observed a single time. Specimen: CD8+ T cells sorted from blood (inferred from file names), collected from a patient given nivolumab and ipilimumab in sequence. Receptors originate from a human donor with melanoma.

The J gene is TRBJ2-7, the V gene TRBV4-3; D gene unclear. The CDR3 runs to 15 residues. The V gene's germline CDR1 is LGHNA and CDR2 YSLEER. The V and J ends lost 0 bases and 4 bases respectively, with 13 bases between them. The CDR3 loop reads CASSQDRDSRYEQYF. CDR3 nucleotide sequence: TGCGCCAGCAGCCAAGATCGAGACTCTCGGTACGAGCAGTACTTC.

The chain joins TRBV27 to TRBJ2-1, with 12 bases lining up with TRBD2. J was trimmed by 7 bases and V by 3 bases; bases with no gene match: 7. The CDR3 is made up of 16 amino acids. Per germline, CDR1 MNHEY and CDR2 SMNVEV (reference sequence). DNA of the CDR3: TGTGCCAGCAGTTTCCTAGCGGGGGGGCTGGGGAATGAGCAGTTCTTC. Its translation is CASSFLAGGLGNEQFF.

The chain carries TRBV21-1 and TRBJ1-5; the table's D gene call, TRBD1, was not cross checked with the DNA. TRBV21-1 is an annotated pseudogene. The CDR3 extends over 17 amino acids. The CDR3 sequence: CASSAPGQALLNQPQHF. The DNA of the CDR3 is TGTGCCAGCAGCGCACCGGGACAGGCCCTATTGAATCAGCCCCAGCATTTT.

V is TRBV5-4 and J is TRBJ2-7; D is possibly TRBD1 (6 bases). Germline CDR1 and CDR2: SGHNT and YYREEE (reference sequence). This CDR3 region has 14 residues. Trimming shortened V by 4 bases and J by 3 bases, and 14 bases separated the two germline ends. DNA for the CDR3: TGTGCCAGCAGCCCTTCCCGGGACAACTACGAGCAGTACTTC. It encodes CASSPSRDNYEQYF.

Only a few counts were recorded for this clone. The rearrangement uses TRBV6-5 and TRBJ2-7; D not certain. This CDR3 comprises 15 residues. Trimming stripped 6 bases from V and 4 bases from J, with 19 bases between. Looked up from germline, CDR1 is MNHEY and CDR2 is SVGAGI. In DNA form, the CDR3 reads TGTGCCAGCAGCTCCTACCAAGAACTCCATTACGAGCAGTACTTC. Translation gives CASSSYQELHYEQYF.

This clone was seen more than once but under ten times. V is TRBV5-4 and J is TRBJ1-2, with 10 nucleotides matching TRBD1. V shed 4 bases, J shed 6 bases, and the junction held 12 bases outside the gene matches. CDR3 length: 16 residues. CDR1 is SGHNT, CDR2 YYREEE, per germline (reference sequence). The CDR3, as DNA: TGTGCCAGCAGCCGATCGTTGGACAGGGGGTTGGATGGCTACACCTTC. It codes for CASSRSLDRGLDGYTF.

By share, this clone ranks as medium-sized. V is TRBV30 and J is TRBJ1-4, with TRBD1 matching over 7 bases. Germline lookup yields CDR1 GTSNPN and CDR2 SVGIG (reference sequence). V lost 1 base to trimming and J lost 0 bases; unmatched junction nucleotides: 8. This CDR3 is built from 17 residues. CDR3 sequence: CAWSEDPTGATNEKLFF. DNA of the CDR3: TGTGCCTGGAGTGAAGACCCTACAGGGGCAACTAATGAAAAACTGTTTTTT.

This rearrangement joins TRBV10-3 to TRBJ2-7, with TRBD2 as a possible D gene (6 bases). Germline CDR1 and CDR2: ENHRY and SYGVKD. V lost 8 bases and J 6 bases, leaving 14 bases between the germline ends. CDR3 length: 12 amino acids. Written as DNA, the CDR3 is TGTGCCATCGCCGGGACTTTGGGCGAGCAGTACTTC. Protein: CAIAGTLGEQYF.

This rearrangement joins TRBV19 to TRBJ1-1, with D possibly being TRBD1 (5 bases). Per the germline V gene, CDR1 is LNHDA and CDR2 is SQIVND (reference sequence). This CDR3 contains 12 residues. V shed 10 bases and J shed 2 bases, with 11 bases lying between them. CDR3: CATHTGNTEAFF. In DNA form, the CDR3 reads TGTGCCACCCATACAGGAAACACTGAAGCTTTCTTT.

This chain uses TRBV19 with TRBJ2-7; D gene uncertain. This CDR3 region has 13 residues. V gave up 8 bases and J gave up 3 bases, with 14 bases separating them. Per germline, CDR1 LNHDA and CDR2 SQIVND (reference sequence). The CDR3 spells CASSPLLLYEQYF. CDR3 in DNA: TGTGCCAGTTCACCCCTACTACTCTACGAGCAGTACTTC.

This clone was seen a handful of times. The gene calls are TRBV11-2 and TRBJ2-6; perhaps TRBD1 as D (5 bases). Germline V gene sequence: CDR1 SGHAT, CDR2 FQNNGV. The CDR3 sequence is 17 residues long. Trimming took off 5 bases at V and 1 base at J, with 15 bases between the two ends. The CDR3 region is CASSPYPRESGANVLTF. The CDR3 DNA sequence: TGTGCCAGCAGCCCGTACCCCAGGGAATCTGGGGCCAACGTCCTGACTTTC.

This sequence joins TRBV4-1 and TRBJ1-2, with D perhaps TRBD1 (5 bases). V was shortened by 0 bases and J by 4 bases, with 6 bases between the two germline ends. This CDR3 contains 13 residues. Germline values: CDR1 MGHRA, CDR2 YSYEKL. DNA for the CDR3: TGCGCCAGCAGCCAAGATCAGGGCTATGGCTACACCTTC. It specifies CASSQDQGYGYTF.

The rearrangement links TRBV4-1 to TRBJ2-7; TRBD1 agrees at 8 bases. This CDR3 contains 15 residues. Per germline, CDR1 MGHRA and CDR2 YSYEKL. Unmatched junction bases numbered 5, after V lost 2 bases and J lost 2 bases. The CDR3 reads CASSQLGQGPYEQYF. CDR3 coding DNA: TGCGCCAGCAGCCAACTAGGACAGGGACCCTACGAGCAGTACTTC.

V usage is TRBV7-8 and J usage is TRBJ2-7, with 7 nucleotides matching TRBD1. The CDR3 runs to 15 residues. The V gene end was trimmed by 5 bases and the J gene end by 5 bases; junction bases not matched to a gene: 12. Germline CDR1 SGHVS, CDR2 FQNEAQ. In nucleotides, the CDR3 is TGTGCCAGCAGCCAATATAGACAGGGTGACGACGAGCAGTACTTC. Translated: CASSQYRQGDDEQYF.

The chain employs TRBV7-9 and TRBJ2-7; D possibly corresponds to TRBD1 (6 bases). Germline CDR1 is SEHNR and CDR2 is FQNEAQ (reference sequence). Trimming took off 4 bases at V and 2 bases at J, with 18 bases between the two ends. The CDR3 sequence is 16 residues long. The CDR3 here is CASSSPWTVSAYEQYF. CDR3 in DNA: TGTGCCAGCAGCTCACCTTGGACAGTTTCTGCCTACGAGCAGTACTTC.

V is TRBV6-1 and J is TRBJ2-7, with 9 bases identical to TRBD2. The CDR3 has 12 amino acids. V dropped 10 bases and J dropped 5; count of bases not matched to a gene: 6. Germline CDR1 and CDR2: MNHNS and SASEGT. CDR3 sequence reads: CAITAGGDEQYF. The CDR3 coding sequence is TGTGCCATCACCGCGGGGGGGGACGAGCAGTACTTC.

The chain carries TRBV29-1 and TRBJ2-1; 7 nucleotides agree with TRBD1. The trim removed 2 bases at V and 0 bases at J, leaving 4 bases unmatched. The CDR3 totals 15 residues. Per the germline V gene, CDR1 is SQVTM and CDR2 is ANQGSEA. The CDR3 nucleotides read TGCAGCGTTGAAACAGGGGAAAGCTCCTACAATGAGCAGTTCTTC. Its protein product is CSVETGESSYNEQFF.

The chain uses TRBV28 and TRBJ1-4; 8 bases agree with TRBD1. CDR1 and CDR2 (germline): MDHEN, SYDVKM. The V segment lost 6 bases and the J segment 2 bases; nucleotides outside the gene matches: 8. The CDR3 is made up of 16 amino acids. DNA of the CDR3: TGTGCCAGCAGGCCTCCTGGACAGGGCACTAATGAAAAACTGTTTTTT. It specifies CASRPPGQGTNEKLFF.

This rearrangement joins TRBV15 to TRBJ1-6; no definite D call. Trimming stripped 0 bases from V and 8 bases from J, with 17 bases between. Germline V gene data show CDR1 as LNHNV and CDR2 as YYDKDF (reference sequence). The CDR3 loop spans 17 amino acids. CDR3 sequence: CATSRDPGGIRHSPLHF. Written as DNA, the CDR3 is TGTGCCACCAGCAGAGATCCGGGAGGAATCCGCCATTCACCCCTCCACTTT.

V gene TRBV15 combines with J gene TRBJ1-1; D is undetermined. V was pared by 2 bases and J by 4 bases, with 17 bases between. The CDR3 has 16 residues. Germline assignment: CDR1 LNHNV and CDR2 YYDKDF (reference sequence). The CDR3 here is CATSRPLEGFGTEAFF. Here the CDR3 DNA reads TGTGCCACCAGCAGACCGCTCGAGGGCTTCGGCACTGAAGCTTTCTTT. Variable domain in full (rest from reference TRBV15 and TRBJ1-1): DAMVIQNPRYQVTQFGKPVTLSCSQTLNHNVMYWYQQKSSQAPKLLFHYYDKDFNNEADTPDNFQSRRPNTSFCFLDIRSPGLGDTAMYLCATSRPLEGFGTEAFFGQGTRLTVV.

V and J are TRBV5-6 and TRBJ1-1, with TRBD1 as a possible D gene (5 bases). Germline V gives CDR1 SGHDT, CDR2 YYEEEE. This CDR3 spans 14 amino acids. Trimming stripped 4 bases from V and 7 bases from J, with 17 bases between. The CDR3 DNA sequence: TGTGCCAGCAGCGGTGGTTGGGGGGTAAATGAAGCTTTCTTT. Translation: CASSGGWGVNEAFF.

The V gene is TRBV28, the J gene TRBJ1-2, with 9 bases aligning to TRBD1. With V trimmed by 6 bases and J by 5 bases, 7 bases remained unmatched. Germline V lookup: CDR1 MDHEN, CDR2 SYDVKM. The CDR3 runs to 14 residues. The CDR3 loop reads CASSRPGQGYGYTF. The CDR3 nucleotides are TGTGCCAGCAGCCGGCCGGGACAGGGTTATGGCTACACCTTC.

The rearrangement joins TRBV7-9 to TRBJ2-7; 8 bases line up with TRBD1. The J segment lost 6 bases and the V segment lost 8 bases, leaving 6 bases of the junction unmatched. The V gene's germline CDR1 is SEHNR and CDR2 FQNEAQ (reference sequence). The CDR3 spans 12 residues. CDR3 protein: CASGRDRCEQYF. CDR3 DNA sequence: TGTGCCAGCGGCCGGGACAGGTGCGAGCAGTACTTC.

The chain employs TRBV4-3 and TRBJ2-7; TRBD2 might be the D (6 bases). CDR1 and CDR2 from the germline V gene are LGHNA and YSLEER. The CDR3 is made up of 15 amino acids. The germline V and J ends were trimmed by 0 bases and 4 bases, with 13 bases remaining between them. The CDR3 spells CASSQEGGSEYEQYF. Written as DNA, the CDR3 is TGCGCCAGCAGCCAAGAGGGGGGTTCGGAGTACGAGCAGTACTTC.

V gene TRBV7-9 combines with J gene TRBJ2-7; 8 bases agree with TRBD2. The CDR3 length is 16 residues. Per the germline V gene, CDR1 is SEHNR and CDR2 is FQNEAQ (reference sequence). Trimming took 1 base from V and 0 from J; bases not matched to a gene: 5. The CDR3, as DNA: TGTGCCAGCAGCTTAGGTAGCGGGGAAAGCTCCTACGAGCAGTACTTC. Its protein is CASSLGSGESSYEQYF.

This clone was seen only a few times. V is TRBV9 and J is TRBJ1-1; a possible D gene is TRBD1 (6 bases). Germline V lookup: CDR1 SGDLS, CDR2 YYNGEE. This CDR3 is 14 amino acids long. V dropped 2 bases and J dropped 0 bases, with 8 bases sitting between them. CDR3 bases: TGTGCCAGCAGCGTGGGGGCGTTGAACACTGAAGCTTTCTTT. It translates to CASSVGALNTEAFF.

This sequence joins TRBV28 and TRBJ2-1; 7 nucleotides line up with TRBD1. CDR1 MDHEN and CDR2 SYDVKM come from the germline V gene. Germline trimming cut 6 bases from V and 5 bases from J; bases unmatched to any gene: 13. This CDR3 has 16 amino acids. In nucleotides, the CDR3 is TGTGCCAGCAGCCCACGGACGAGACAGGGCGACAATGAGCAGTTCTTC. This translates into CASSPRTRQGDNEQFF.

This rearrangement joins TRBV28 to TRBJ1-2; possible D gene TRBD1, 6 bases. CDR1 and CDR2 from the germline V gene are MDHEN and SYDVKM. This CDR3 region has 15 residues. Between the trimmed V and J ends, which lost 5 bases and 2 bases, there was a span of 15 bases. CDR3 sequence (DNA): TGTGCCAGCAGTCCGAACAGGGCCGGGAACTATGGCTACACCTTC. Translation: CASSPNRAGNYGYTF.

Here the CDR3 reads CASSLGQGMNTEAFF. Written as DNA, the CDR3 is TGTGCCAGCAGCTTAGGACAGGGCATGAACACTGAAGCTTTCTTT. The chain employs TRBV7-9 and TRBJ1-1; 7 bases are shared with TRBD1. V was pared by 1 base and J by 0 bases, with 2 bases of the junction left unmatched. From germline, CDR1 is SEHNR and CDR2 FQNEAQ (reference sequence). The length of the CDR3 is 15 residues.